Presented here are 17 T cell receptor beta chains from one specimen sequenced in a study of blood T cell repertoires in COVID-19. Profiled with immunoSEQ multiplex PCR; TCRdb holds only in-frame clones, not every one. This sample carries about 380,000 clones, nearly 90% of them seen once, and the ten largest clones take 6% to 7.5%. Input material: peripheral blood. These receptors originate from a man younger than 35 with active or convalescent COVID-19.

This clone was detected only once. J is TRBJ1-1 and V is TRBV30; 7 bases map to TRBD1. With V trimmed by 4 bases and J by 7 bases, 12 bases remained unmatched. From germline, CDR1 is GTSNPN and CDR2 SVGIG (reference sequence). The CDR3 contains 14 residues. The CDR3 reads CAWTQPDRASEAFF. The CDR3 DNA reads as TGTGCCTGGACCCAACCCGACAGGGCGAGTGAAGCTTTCTTT.

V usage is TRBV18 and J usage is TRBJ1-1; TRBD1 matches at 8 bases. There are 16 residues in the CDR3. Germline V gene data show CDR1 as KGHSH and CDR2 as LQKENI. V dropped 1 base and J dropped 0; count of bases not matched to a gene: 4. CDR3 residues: CASSPRGQALNTEAFF. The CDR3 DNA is TGTGCCAGCTCACCACGGGGACAGGCGCTGAACACTGAAGCTTTCTTT.

The CDR3 DNA reads as TGCAGCGTTGTGGGACTAGCGGGAGGCCCCTCACTAAGATCCTACGAGCAGTACTTC. It is translated as CSVVGLAGGPSLRSYEQYF. The chain couples TRBV29-1 to TRBJ2-7; 15 nucleotides line up with TRBD2. Germline V gene lookup returns CDR1 SQVTM and CDR2 ANQGSEA. With V trimmed by 4 bases and J by 1 base, 14 bases remained unmatched. The CDR3 totals 19 residues.

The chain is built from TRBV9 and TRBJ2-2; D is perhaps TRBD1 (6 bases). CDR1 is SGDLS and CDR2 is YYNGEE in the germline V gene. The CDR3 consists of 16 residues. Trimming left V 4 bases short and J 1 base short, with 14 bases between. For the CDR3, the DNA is TGTGCCAGCAGCCTAACAGGGTCTAGGAACACCGGGGAGCTGTTTTTT. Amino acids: CASSLTGSRNTGELFF.

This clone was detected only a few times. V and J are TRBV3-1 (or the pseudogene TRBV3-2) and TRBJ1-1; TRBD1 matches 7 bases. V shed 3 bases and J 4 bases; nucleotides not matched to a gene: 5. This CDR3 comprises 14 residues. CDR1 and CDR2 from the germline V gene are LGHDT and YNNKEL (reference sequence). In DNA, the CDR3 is TGTGCCAGCAGCCAGCAGACAGGGCGCACTGAAGCTTTCTTT. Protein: CASSQQTGRTEAFF.

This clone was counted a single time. CDR3 in DNA: TGTGCCAGCAGCTTCGGAGCTATGAACACTGAAGCTTTCTTT. This translates into CASSFGAMNTEAFF. This chain connects TRBV9 to TRBJ1-1; D uncertain. Germline V CDR1 and CDR2: SGDLS, YYNGEE. The CDR3 has 14 amino acids. The germline V and J ends were trimmed by 4 bases and 0 bases, with 10 bases remaining between them.

CDR3 bases: TGTGCCAGCTGCGGGCTCTCCTACGAGCAGTACTTC. It encodes CASCGLSYEQYF. The rearrangement links TRBV28 to TRBJ2-7, with a possible D match to TRBD2 (5 bases). The CDR3 consists of 12 residues. The germline V gene has CDR1 MDHEN and CDR2 SYDVKM. The V end lost 8 bases, the J end lost 0 bases, and 8 bases lay between the germline ends.

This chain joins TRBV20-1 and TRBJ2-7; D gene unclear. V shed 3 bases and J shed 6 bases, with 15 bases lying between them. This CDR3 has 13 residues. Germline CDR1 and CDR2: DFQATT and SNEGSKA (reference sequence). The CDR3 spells CSASRRGAPEQYF. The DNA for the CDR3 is TGCAGTGCTAGTCGGCGAGGTGCTCCCGAGCAGTACTTC.

The CDR3 bases are TGTGCCAGCAGTACTGAAGGGGGCAGGTTCTCCGAGCGGGGCTACACCTTC. Translated: CASSTEGGRFSERGYTF. V and J are TRBV28 and TRBJ1-2; 7 bases agree with TRBD1. V was clipped by 5 bases and J by 8 bases; unmatched bases: 20. From germline, CDR1 is MDHEN and CDR2 SYDVKM. This CDR3 comprises 17 residues.

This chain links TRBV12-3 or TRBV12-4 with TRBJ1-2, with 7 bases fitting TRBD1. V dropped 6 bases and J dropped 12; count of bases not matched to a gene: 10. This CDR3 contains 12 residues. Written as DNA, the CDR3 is TGTGCCAGCAGCTCCCCGACAGGGCAGAACACCTTC. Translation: CASSSPTGQNTF.

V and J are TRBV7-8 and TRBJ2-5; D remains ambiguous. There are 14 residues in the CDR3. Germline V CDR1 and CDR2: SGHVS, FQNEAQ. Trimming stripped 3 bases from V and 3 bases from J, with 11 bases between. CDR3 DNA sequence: TGTGCCAGCAGCTTGTCGACAAACGAAGAGACCCAGTACTTC. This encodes CASSLSTNEETQYF. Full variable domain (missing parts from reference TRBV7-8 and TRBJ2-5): GAGVSQSPRYKVAKRGQDVALRCDPISGHVSLFWYQQALGQGPEFLTYFQNEAQLDKSGLPSDRFFAERPEGSVSTLKIQRTQQEDSAVYLCASSLSTNEETQYFGPGTRLLVL.

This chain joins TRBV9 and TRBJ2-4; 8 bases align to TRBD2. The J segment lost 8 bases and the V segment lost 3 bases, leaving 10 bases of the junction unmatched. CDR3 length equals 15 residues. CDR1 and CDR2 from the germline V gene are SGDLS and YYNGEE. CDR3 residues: CASSALSGIEDIQYF. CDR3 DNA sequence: TGTGCCAGCAGCGCTCTTAGCGGGATCGAGGACATTCAGTACTTC.

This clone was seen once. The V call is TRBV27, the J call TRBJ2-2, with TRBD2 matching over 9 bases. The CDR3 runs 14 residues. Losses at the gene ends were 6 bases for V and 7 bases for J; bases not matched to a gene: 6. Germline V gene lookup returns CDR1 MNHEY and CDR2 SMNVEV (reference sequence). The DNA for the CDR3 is TGTGCCAGCAGGAAGCGGGAGGCGGGCGGGGAGCTGTTTTTT. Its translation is CASRKREAGGELFF.

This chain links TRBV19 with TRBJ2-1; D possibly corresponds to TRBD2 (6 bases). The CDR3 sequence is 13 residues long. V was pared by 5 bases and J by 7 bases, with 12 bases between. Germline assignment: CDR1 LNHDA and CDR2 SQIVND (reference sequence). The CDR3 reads CASSAGRMNEQFF. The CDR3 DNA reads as TGTGCCAGTAGTGCGGGACGGATGAATGAGCAGTTCTTC.

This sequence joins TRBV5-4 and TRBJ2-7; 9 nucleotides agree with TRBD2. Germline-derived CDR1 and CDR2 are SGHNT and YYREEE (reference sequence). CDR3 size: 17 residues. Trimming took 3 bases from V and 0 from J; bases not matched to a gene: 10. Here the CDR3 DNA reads TGTGCCAGCAGCTACTCTAGAGCGGGAGGTTTCTCCTACGAGCAGTACTTC. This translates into CASSYSRAGGFSYEQYF.

The DNA for the CDR3 is TGTGCCAGCAGCTTTGGTCTCGGTAATGAAAAACTGTTTTTT. It encodes CASSFGLGNEKLFF. V usage is TRBV7-2 and J usage is TRBJ1-4; D ambiguous. V lost 3 bases and J lost 4, with 9 bases in between. Germline V gives CDR1 SGHTA, CDR2 FQGNSA. The length of the CDR3 is 14 residues.

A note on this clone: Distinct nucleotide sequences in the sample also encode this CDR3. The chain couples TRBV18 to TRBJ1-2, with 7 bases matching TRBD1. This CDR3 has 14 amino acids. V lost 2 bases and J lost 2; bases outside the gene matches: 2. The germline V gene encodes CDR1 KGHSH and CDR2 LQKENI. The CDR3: CASSPGQANYGYTF. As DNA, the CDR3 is TGTGCCAGCTCACCAGGACAGGCCAACTATGGCTACACCTTC.